This T cell receptor (beta chain) originates from a study of blood T cell repertoires in COVID-19 (dated by TCRdb to the early 2020s). General notes on the study: Collaborator samples came from the United States, Italy and Spain and covered acute and convalescent phases of COVID-19. The material from the prospective study consisted of cDNA or gDNA derived from T cells, B-cell-depleted T cells, or PBMCs. The dataset comprised deeply sampled blood TCRbeta repertoires from subjects exposed to, actively infected with, or recovered from COVID-19. The repertoires were made available in a free public database intended to serve as a resource for research on the immune response to SARS-CoV-2. Samples came from the ongoing ImmuneRACE study (first 160 participants) plus 1,254 subjects from 6 global collaborators. Sample metadata almost always included a de-identified subject ID, COVID-19 status, age in years and sex. Where available, HLA class I and class II types were obtained from metadata supplied by the sample provider rather than from assay-based typing. Paper-wide results and their limitations: The amount of clinical and demographic metadata varied by source and participant and was provided uncurated.

On this clone itself: Its recognized antigen is unknown. No base qualities exist here, and no much larger clone lies one base off it.

Enrolling through a virtual design, the prospective study's participants ranged in age from roughly 18 to 89 years and lived across roughly 24 United States geographic areas. To assign participants to cohorts, the prospective study relied on clinical history that participants themselves reported in a screening survey and a study questionnaire. In the prospective study, whole blood, serum and a nasopharyngeal or oropharyngeal swab were collected from each participant by mobile phlebotomists. Participants in the prospective study had the option to provide additional blood draws and questionnaires over a roughly 2-month period. Blood samples from the prospective study were shipped frozen or at room temperature prior to DNA extraction. TCRbeta CDR3 regions were amplified from genomic DNA by means of the immunoSEQ Assay, a bias-controlled multiplex PCR. The paper's data handling went like this. The number of nucleated cells in each sample was estimated by amplification of reference gene primers within the assay. To quantify the absolute abundance of each unique TCRbeta CDR3 rearrangement, sequence reads were collapsed and filtered. For each sample, productive Simpson clonality was calculated as the square root of Simpson's diversity index over productive rearrangements. TCRdb's version of the immuneACCESS table is confined to in-frame rearrangements and falls short of the full clone set. An unresolved V gene accounts for under half of the shortfall where checked; the remainder is of unknown origin. Clone size and the V and J calls come from that table; the DNA yielded D and trimming. The sample records 260,000 or so clones, about 87% of which are singletons. The leading ten clones occupy 2.5% to 3% of the sample.

V is trimmed back by 0 bases and J by 6 bases, and the junction contains 2 bases that no gene match accounts for. The CDR3 holds 14 amino acids from the cysteine to the phenylalanine. The retained sequence is limited to the CDR3, 42 bases, with the frame set at the first base. Taken from the germline V gene, the CDR1 and CDR2 loops are SGHRS and YFSETQ. The sequencing input was PBMCs or T cells enriched from blood (not recorded which). The chain is made from TRBV5-1 and TRBJ1-4; 7 central bases correspond to TRBD1. The TCR sequence derives from a woman in her thirties with acute COVID-19. The encoded CDR3 is CASSLVGTDEKLFF. The nucleotides read TGCGCCAGCAGCTTGGTTGGGACAGATGAAAAACTGTTTTTT. With the rest looked up from the reference TRBV5-1 and TRBJ1-4 genes rather than sequenced, the full variable domain is KAGVTQTPRYLIKTRGQQVTLSCSPISGHRSVSWYQQTPGQGLQFLFEYFSETQRNKGNFPGRFSGRQFSNSRSEMNVSTLELGDSALYLCASSLVGTDEKLFFGSGTQLSVL.